This T cell receptor beta chain was retrieved from a study of memory CD4+ T cells and cytomegalovirus serostatus. Single viable CD3+CD4+CD8-CD45RO+ cells were sorted as the memory CD4+ T cells. The length of the CDR3 is 15 residues. After removal of 3 bases from V and 5 bases from J, the junction contained 9 bases not matched to a gene. Per germline, CDR1 KGHSH and CDR2 LQKENI. Data came from immunoSEQ multiplex PCR; TCRdb stores just in-frame clones and leaves some out. The repertoire holds approximately 44,000 clones, more than 65% seen once, with approximately 1.8% in the top ten. Sequencing was carried out using memory CD4+ T cells from blood. J is TRBJ2-7 and V is TRBV18; the match to TRBD1 covers 8 bases. This sequence originates from an adult in good health and CMV-seronegative. DNA of the CDR3: TGTGCCAGCTCACCTAACCGGGACAGGACCAACGAGCAGTACTTC. Amino acids: CASSPNRDRTNEQYF.